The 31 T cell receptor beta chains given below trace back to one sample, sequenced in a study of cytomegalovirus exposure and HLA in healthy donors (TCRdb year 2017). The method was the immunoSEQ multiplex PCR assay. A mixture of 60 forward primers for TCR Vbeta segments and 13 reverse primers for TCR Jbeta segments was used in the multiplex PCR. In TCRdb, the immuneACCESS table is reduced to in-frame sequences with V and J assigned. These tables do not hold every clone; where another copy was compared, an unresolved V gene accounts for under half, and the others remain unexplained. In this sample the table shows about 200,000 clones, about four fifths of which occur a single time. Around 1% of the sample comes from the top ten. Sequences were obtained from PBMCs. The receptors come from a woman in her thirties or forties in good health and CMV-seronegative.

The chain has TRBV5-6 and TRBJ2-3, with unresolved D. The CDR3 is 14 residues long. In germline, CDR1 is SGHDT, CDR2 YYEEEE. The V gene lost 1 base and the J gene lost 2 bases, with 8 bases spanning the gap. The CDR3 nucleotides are TGTGCCAGCAGCTTGAGCTGGGCCACAGATACGCAGTATTTT. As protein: CASSLSWATDTQYF. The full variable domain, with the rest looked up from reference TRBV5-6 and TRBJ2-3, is DAGVTQSPTHLIKTRGQQVTLRCSPKSGHDTVSWYQQALGQGPQFIFQYYEEEERQRGNFPDRFSGHQFPNYSSELNVNALLLGDSALYLCASSLSWATDTQYFGPGTRLTVL.

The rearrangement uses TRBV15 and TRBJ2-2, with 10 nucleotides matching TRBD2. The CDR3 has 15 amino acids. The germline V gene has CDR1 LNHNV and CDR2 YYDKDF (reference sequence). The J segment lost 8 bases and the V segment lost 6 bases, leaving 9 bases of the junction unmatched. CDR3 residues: CATRLAGGPSGELFF. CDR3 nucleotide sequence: TGTGCCACCAGGTTAGCGGGAGGCCCCAGTGGGGAGCTGTTTTTT.

The CDR3 region is CASSLYRTPHNEQFF. The CDR3, as DNA: TGTGCCAGCAGCTTATATAGAACCCCCCACAATGAGCAGTTCTTC. This chain uses TRBV7-6 with TRBJ2-1, with no clear D. The CDR3 covers 15 residues. Germline CDR1 and CDR2: SGHVS and FNYEAQ. The germline V and J ends were trimmed by 2 bases and 5 bases, with 13 bases remaining between them. Complete variable domain (other parts from reference TRBV7-6 and TRBJ2-1): GAGVSQSPRYKVTKRGQDVALRCDPISGHVSLYWYRQALGQGPEFLTYFNYEAQQDKSGLPNDRFSAERPEGSISTLTIQRTEQRDSAMYRCASSLYRTPHNEQFFGPGTRLTVL.

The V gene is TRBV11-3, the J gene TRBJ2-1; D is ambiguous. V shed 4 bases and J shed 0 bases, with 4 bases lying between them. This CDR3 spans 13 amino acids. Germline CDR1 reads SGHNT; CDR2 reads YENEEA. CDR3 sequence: CASSSSSYNEQFF. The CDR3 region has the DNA TGTGCCAGCAGCTCGTCCTCCTACAATGAGCAGTTCTTC.

The CDR3 region is CASSLQGRDTDTQYF. Written as DNA, the CDR3 is TGTGCCAGCAGCTTACAGGGGAGGGACACAGATACGCAGTATTTT. The chain is built from TRBV11-1 and TRBJ2-3; possible D gene TRBD2, 7 bases. Per the germline V gene, CDR1 is SGHAT and CDR2 is FQDESV (reference sequence). CDR3 length equals 15 residues. Trimming stripped 2 bases from V and 2 bases from J, with 11 bases between. Based on the CDR3 plus reference TRBV11-1 and TRBJ2-3, the full variable domain is EAEVAQSPRYKITEKSQAVAFWCDPISGHATLYWYRQILGQGPELLVQFQDESVVDDSQLPKDRFSAERLKGVDSTLKIQPAELGDSAMYLCASSLQGRDTDTQYFGPGTRLTVL.

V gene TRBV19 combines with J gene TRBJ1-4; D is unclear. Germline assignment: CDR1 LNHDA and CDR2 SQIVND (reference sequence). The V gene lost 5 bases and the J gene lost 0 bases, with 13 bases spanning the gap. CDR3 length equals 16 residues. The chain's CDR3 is CASSLRRKSTNEKLFF. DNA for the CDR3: TGTGCCAGTAGTCTCCGGAGAAAGTCAACTAATGAAAAACTGTTTTTT.

The CDR3 region is CASSLGLYTF. In nucleotides, the CDR3 is TGTGCCAGCAGCTTGGGGCTCTACACCTTC. This chain uses TRBV5-4 with TRBJ1-2; D is uncertain. V lost 0 bases, J lost 10 bases, and 4 bases lay in between. Germline assignment: CDR1 SGHNT and CDR2 YYREEE (reference sequence). CDR3 size: 10 residues.

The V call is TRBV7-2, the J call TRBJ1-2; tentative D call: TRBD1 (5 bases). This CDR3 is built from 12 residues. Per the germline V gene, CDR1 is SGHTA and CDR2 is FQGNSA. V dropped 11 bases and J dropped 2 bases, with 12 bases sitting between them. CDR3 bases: TGTGCCCGCCGGGGGGAAAACTATGGCTACACCTTC. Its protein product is CARRGENYGYTF.

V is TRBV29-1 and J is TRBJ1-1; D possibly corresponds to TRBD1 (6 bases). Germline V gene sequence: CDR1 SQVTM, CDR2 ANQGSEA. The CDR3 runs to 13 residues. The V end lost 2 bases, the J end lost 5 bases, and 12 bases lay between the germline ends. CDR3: CSVEQGRGTEAFF. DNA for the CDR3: TGCAGCGTTGAACAGGGTAGGGGGACTGAAGCTTTCTTT.

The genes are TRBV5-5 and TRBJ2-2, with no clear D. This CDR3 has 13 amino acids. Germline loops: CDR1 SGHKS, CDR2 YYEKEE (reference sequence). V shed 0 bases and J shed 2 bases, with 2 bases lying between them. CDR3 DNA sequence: TGTGCCAGCAGCTTGGCTAACACCGGGGAGCTGTTTTTT. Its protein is CASSLANTGELFF.

The CDR3 sequence: CASNPGTGSYNEQFF. The CDR3 DNA is TGTGCCAGCAACCCCGGGACAGGGTCATACAATGAGCAGTTCTTC. This sequence joins TRBV5-4 and TRBJ2-1, with 9 positions matching TRBD1. CDR1 and CDR2 (germline): SGHNT, YYREEE (reference sequence). This CDR3 region has 15 residues. The V and J ends lost 6 bases and 4 bases, in that order; junction bases with no gene match: 8.

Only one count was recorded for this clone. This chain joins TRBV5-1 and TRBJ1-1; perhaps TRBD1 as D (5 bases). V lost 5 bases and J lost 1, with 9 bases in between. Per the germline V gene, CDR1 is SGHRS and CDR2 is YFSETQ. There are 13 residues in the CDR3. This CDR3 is CASRDRTNTEAFF. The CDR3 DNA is TGCGCCAGCAGAGACAGAACGAACACTGAAGCTTTCTTT.

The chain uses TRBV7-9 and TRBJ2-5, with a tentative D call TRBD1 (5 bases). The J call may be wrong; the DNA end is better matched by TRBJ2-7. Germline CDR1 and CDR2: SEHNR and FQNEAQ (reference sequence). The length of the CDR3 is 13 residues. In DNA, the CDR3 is TGTGCCAGCAGTACAGGTACAACCTACGAGCAGTACTTC. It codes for CASSTGTTYEQYF.

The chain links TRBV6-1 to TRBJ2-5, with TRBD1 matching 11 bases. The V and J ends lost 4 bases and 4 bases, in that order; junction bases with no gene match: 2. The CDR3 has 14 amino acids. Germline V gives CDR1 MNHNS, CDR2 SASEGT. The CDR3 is CASSVDRGRETQYF. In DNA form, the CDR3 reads TGTGCCAGCAGTGTGGACAGGGGGCGAGAGACCCAGTACTTC.

The CDR3 DNA reads TGTGCCATCCTAAGTAAAGAGCGCAATGAGCAGTTCTTC. This sequence encodes CAILSKERNEQFF. The chain employs TRBV10-3 and TRBJ2-1; D is undetermined. Germline CDR1 and CDR2: ENHRY and SYGVKD. V was shortened by 8 bases and J by 6 bases, with 14 bases between the two germline ends. CDR3 length: 13 residues.

The CDR3 is CASSPPGLAGDRGGELFF. The CDR3 DNA reads as TGTGCCAGCAGCCCTCCGGGACTAGCGGGAGATCGGGGCGGGGAGCTGTTTTTT. V usage is TRBV28 and J usage is TRBJ2-2; 14 nucleotides agree with TRBD2. CDR1 is MDHEN and CDR2 is SYDVKM in the germline V gene. The CDR3 loop spans 18 amino acids. V dropped 6 bases and J dropped 7; count of bases not matched to a gene: 13.

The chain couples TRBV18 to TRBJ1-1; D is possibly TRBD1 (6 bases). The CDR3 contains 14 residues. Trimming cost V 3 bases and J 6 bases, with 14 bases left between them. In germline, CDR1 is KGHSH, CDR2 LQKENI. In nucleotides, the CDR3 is TGTGCCAGCTCACCCCAAGGGGGGGTGGCTGAAGCTTTCTTT. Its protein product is CASSPQGGVAEAFF.

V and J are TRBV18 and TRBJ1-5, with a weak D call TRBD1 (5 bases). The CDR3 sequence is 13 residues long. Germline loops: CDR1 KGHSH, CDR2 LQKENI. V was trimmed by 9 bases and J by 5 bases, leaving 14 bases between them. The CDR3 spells CASRPGGDQPQHF. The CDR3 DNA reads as TGTGCCAGTAGGCCGGGGGGGGATCAGCCCCAGCATTTT. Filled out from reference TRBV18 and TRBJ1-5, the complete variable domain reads NAGVMQNPRHLVRRRGQEARLRCSPMKGHSHVYWYRQLPEEGLKFMVYLQKENIIDESGMPKERFSAEFPKEGPSILRIQQVVRGDSAAYFCASRPGGDQPQHFGDGTRLSIL.

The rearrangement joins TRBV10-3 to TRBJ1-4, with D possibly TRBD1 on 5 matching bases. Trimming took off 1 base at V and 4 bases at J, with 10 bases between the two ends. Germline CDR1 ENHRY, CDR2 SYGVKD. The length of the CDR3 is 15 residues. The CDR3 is CAISEFRGFNEKLFF. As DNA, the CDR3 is TGTGCCATCAGTGAGTTCCGGGGGTTTAATGAAAAACTGTTTTTT.

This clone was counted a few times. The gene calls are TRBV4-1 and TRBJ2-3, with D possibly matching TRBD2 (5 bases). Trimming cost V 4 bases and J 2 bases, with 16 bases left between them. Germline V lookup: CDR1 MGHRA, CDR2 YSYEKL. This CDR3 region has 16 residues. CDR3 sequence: CASSPYGGGNTDTQYF. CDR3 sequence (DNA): TGCGCCAGCAGCCCGTATGGAGGAGGAAACACAGATACGCAGTATTTT.

CDR3 DNA sequence: TGTGCCAGCAGCTTACGACTGACGTTCTACGAGCAGTACTTC. It is translated as CASSLRLTFYEQYF. The V and J genes are TRBV7-2 and TRBJ2-7; D remains ambiguous. The V end was cut by 2 bases, the J end by 3 bases, with 11 bases between. Germline V gives CDR1 SGHTA, CDR2 FQGNSA. The CDR3 extends over 14 amino acids.

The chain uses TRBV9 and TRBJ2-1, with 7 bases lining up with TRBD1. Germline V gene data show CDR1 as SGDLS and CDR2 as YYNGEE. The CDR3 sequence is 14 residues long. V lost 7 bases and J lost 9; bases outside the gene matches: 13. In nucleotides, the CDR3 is TGTGCCAGCTCCGGGACAGACCCTGTGGGTGAGCAGTTCTTC. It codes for CASSGTDPVGEQFF.

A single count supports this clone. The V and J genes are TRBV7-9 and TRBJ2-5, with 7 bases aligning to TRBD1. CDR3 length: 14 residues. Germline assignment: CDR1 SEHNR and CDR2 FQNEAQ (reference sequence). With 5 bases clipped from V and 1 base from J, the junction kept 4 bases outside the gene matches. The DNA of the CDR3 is TGTGCCAGCAGCCTCGGGACAGCCCAAGAGACCCAGTACTTC. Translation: CASSLGTAQETQYF. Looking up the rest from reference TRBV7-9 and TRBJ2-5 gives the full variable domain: DTGVSQNPRHKITKRGQNVTFRCDPISEHNRLYWYRQTLGQGPEFLTYFQNEAQLEKSRLLSDRFSAERPKGSFSTLEIQRTEQGDSAMYLCASSLGTAQETQYFGPGTRLLVL.

The CDR3 coding sequence is TGTGCCAGCGGGCTCATACAGGGTTTTGACTATGGCTACACCTTC. Amino acid sequence: CASGLIQGFDYGYTF. This chain connects TRBV6-1 to TRBJ1-2; possible D gene TRBD1, 6 bases. The V gene's germline CDR1 is MNHNS and CDR2 SASEGT. CDR3 length: 15 amino acids. V lost 8 bases and J lost 3, with 19 bases in between.

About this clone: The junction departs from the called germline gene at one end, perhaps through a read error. The CDR3 DNA follows: TGCGCCAGCCACCCTACCCTCGATCTCTCCCACAATGAGCAGTTCTTC. Protein sequence: CASHPTLDLSHNEQFF. The chain links TRBV4-3 to TRBJ2-1; D gene unclear. The CDR3 is 16 residues long. CDR1 is LGHNA, CDR2 YSLEER, per germline.

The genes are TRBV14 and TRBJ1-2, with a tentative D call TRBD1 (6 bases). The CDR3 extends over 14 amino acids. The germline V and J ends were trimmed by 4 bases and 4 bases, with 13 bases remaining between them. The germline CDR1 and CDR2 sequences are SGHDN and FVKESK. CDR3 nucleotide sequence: TGTGCCAGCAGCCCCGTAGGGGGGGCCTATGGCTACACCTTC. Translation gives CASSPVGGAYGYTF.

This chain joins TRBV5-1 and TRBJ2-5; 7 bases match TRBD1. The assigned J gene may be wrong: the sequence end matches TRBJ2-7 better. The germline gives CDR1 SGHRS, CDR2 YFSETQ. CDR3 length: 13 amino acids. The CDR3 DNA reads TGCGCCAGCAGCCTCGACAGGGCCTACGAGCAGTACTTC. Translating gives CASSLDRAYEQYF.

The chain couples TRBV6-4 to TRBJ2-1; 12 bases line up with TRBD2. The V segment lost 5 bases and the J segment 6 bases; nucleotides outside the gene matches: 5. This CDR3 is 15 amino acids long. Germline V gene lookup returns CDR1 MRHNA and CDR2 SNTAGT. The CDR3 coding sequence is TGTGCCAGCAGTCAAACTAGCGGGAGGTTCAATGAGCAGTTCTTC. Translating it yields CASSQTSGRFNEQFF.

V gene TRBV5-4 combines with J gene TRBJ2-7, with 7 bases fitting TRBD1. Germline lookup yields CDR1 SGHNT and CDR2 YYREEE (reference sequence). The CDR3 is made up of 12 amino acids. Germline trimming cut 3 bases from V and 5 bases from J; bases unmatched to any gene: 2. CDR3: CASSSTGNEQYF. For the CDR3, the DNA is TGTGCCAGCAGCTCGACAGGGAACGAGCAGTACTTC.

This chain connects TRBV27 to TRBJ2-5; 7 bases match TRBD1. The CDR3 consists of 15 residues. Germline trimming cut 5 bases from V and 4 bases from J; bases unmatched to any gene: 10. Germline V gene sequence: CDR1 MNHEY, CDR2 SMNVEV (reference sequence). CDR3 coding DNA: TGTGCCAGCAGTCCTCGGGACAGAAGCCCAGAGACCCAGTACTTC. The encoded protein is CASSPRDRSPETQYF.

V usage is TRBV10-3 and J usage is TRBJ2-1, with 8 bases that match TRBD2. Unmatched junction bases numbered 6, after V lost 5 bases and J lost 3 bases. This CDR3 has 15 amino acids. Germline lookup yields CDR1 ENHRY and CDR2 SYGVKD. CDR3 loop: CAISSSSGLYNEQFF. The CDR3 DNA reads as TGTGCCATCAGTTCTTCTAGCGGGCTCTACAATGAGCAGTTCTTC.